These T cell receptor beta chains were read from a single sample in a study of blood T cell repertoires in COVID-19. Some clones are missing from TCRdb's copy, which holds only in-frame ones; the method was immunoSEQ multiplex PCR. Among about 240,000 clones listed, approximately 86% were seen once. Sequencing was carried out using PBMCs or T cells enriched from blood (not recorded which). All receptors derive from a woman aged 40 to 50 with acute COVID-19. Both conserved end residues are part of each CDR3. The D gene is left open where the match is weak. Only part of the rows carry a size: once, few, many, or a class if the clone is expanded.

>TRBJ1-2|14|TRBV6-9|-|-
TGTGCCAGCAGTTTTCGGACAGCTAACTATGGCTACACCTTC
CASSFRTANYGYTF
>TRBJ2-4|11|TRBV25-1|-|-
TGTGCCAGCAGTGAAGGGGGACACATGAACTTC
CASSEGGHMNF
>TRBJ2-1|17|TRBV24-1|once|TRBD2
TGTGCCACCAGTGATCCAGCGGGAGGGAGCTCCTACAATGAGCAGTTCTTC
CATSDPAGGSSYNEQFF
>TRBJ2-2|13|TRBV19|-|-
TGTGCCAGTAGTATAAGGGAGGACGGGGAGCTGTTTTTT
CASSIREDGELFF
>TRBJ1-2|15|TRBV5-1|-|TRBD1
TGCGCCAGCGCAGGTGGAGACAGGGGACGTTATGGCTACACCTTC
CASAGGDRGRYGYTF
>TRBJ2-1|11|TRBV5-8|-|-
TGTGCCAGCAGCCCTGGGGCGGAGCAGTTCTTC
CASSPGAEQFF
>TRBJ2-1|16|TRBV7-9|once|TRBD2
TGTGCCAGCAGCTTACGCGGGAGGAGCTCCTACAATGAGCAGTTCTTC
CASSLRGRSSYNEQFF
>TRBJ2-3|15|TRBV5-1|once|TRBD2
TGCGCCAGCAGCTTGGTTTTAGCGGGAGAGGATACGCAGTATTTT
CASSLVLAGEDTQYF
>TRBJ1-5|14|TRBV5-4|-|-
TGTGCCAGCAGCTTGTCCGGGGGAGATCAGCCCCAGCATTTT
CASSLSGGDQPQHF
>TRBJ2-7|13|TRBV2|-|TRBD2
TGTGCCAGCGCCCTAGCGGAAGATTACGAGCAGTACTTC
CASALAEDYEQYF